The entry that follows covers one T cell receptor (beta chain) sequence. Antigen specificity is unknown. Indicated treatment: approximately 9-day PBMC culture with coronavirus spike peptide pools or control peptides (ViraFEST assay). This entry comes from a study of vaccination and CD4 T cells after COVID-19. An Oncomine TCR Beta short-read assay was used to sequence the DNA from cultured CD4+ T cells. MiXCR, applied by TCRdb to the PCR reads, yields one record per CDR3 protein. The sample includes around 15,000 distinct CDR3 sequences, roughly 50% of them seen just once. With 7 bases removed from V and 3 bases from J, the gap between germline ends came to 10 bases. The germline V gene encodes CDR1 MDHEN and CDR2 SYDVKM. The CDR3 sequence is 13 residues long.

The clonotype originates from a human donor who had recovered from COVID-19. The chain has TRBV28 and TRBJ1-5, with a possible D match to TRBD1 (5 bases). Sequencing was performed on CD4+ T cells from blood, cultured in vitro. As DNA, the CDR3 is TGTGCCAGCAATCAGGGCTACAATCAGCCCCAGCATTTT. Amino acids: CASNQGYNQPQHF.